Listed below are T cell receptor beta chains from one sample, sequenced in a study of blood T cell repertoires in COVID-19. Assay: immunoSEQ multiplex PCR; the TCRdb copy retains only in-frame clones and omits some. The profile shows 250,000 to 300,000 clones, about 88% of them singletons. The sequencing input was PBMCs or T cells enriched from blood (not recorded which). All receptors come from an older woman in a cohort exposed to, infected with or recovered from COVID-19 (not recorded which). CDR3s include the opening cysteine and the closing phenylalanine or tryptophan. D genes are given only for firm matches. Some rows mark clone size as missing; the rest say once, few, many or name a class of expanded clone.

cdr3_aa,cdr3_nt,clone_size,v_call,d_call,j_call
CASSRGGRGRVKVNEQFF,TGCGCCAGCAGCCGGGGAGGCCGCGGGAGGGTTAAGGTCAATGAGCAGTTCTTC,-,TRBV4-1,TRBD2,TRBJ2-1
CASSWTGGGYGYTF,TGTGCCAGCAGCTGGACAGGGGGCGGCTATGGCTACACCTTC,-,TRBV7-9,TRBD1,TRBJ1-2
CSVSAGGHSTDTQYF,TGCAGCGTTTCAGCGGGAGGGCATAGCACAGATACGCAGTATTTT,-,TRBV29-1,TRBD2,TRBJ2-3
CASSDSRGTEAFF,TGTGCCAGCAGTGACTCGCGGGGGACTGAAGCTTTCTTT,-,TRBV6-4,-,TRBJ1-1
CTSSLRTAPSNEQFF,TGCACCAGCAGCCTCCGGACAGCCCCGAGCAATGAGCAGTTCTTC,-,TRBV1,-,TRBJ2-1
CASSFTGVPYEQYF,TGTGCCAGCAGCTTCACCGGGGTCCCCTACGAGCAGTACTTC,-,TRBV7-2,-,TRBJ2-7
CASSRRRGTDTQYF,TGTGCCAGCAGCCGCCGCCGGGGCACAGATACGCAGTATTTT,-,TRBV11-2,-,TRBJ2-3
CASTQGAADTQYF,TGTGCCAGCACGCAGGGCGCCGCAGATACGCAGTATTTT,-,TRBV2,-,TRBJ2-3
CASSLVQQNTIYF,TGTGCCAGCAGCTTAGTACAGCAAAACACCATATATTTT,-,TRBV7-2,-,TRBJ1-3
CASSSGQKNMNTEAFF,TGCGCCAGCAGTTCCGGACAGAAAAATATGAACACTGAAGCTTTCTTT,-,TRBV5-1,-,TRBJ1-1
CASSPSPGVSYEQYF,TGTGCCAGCAGCCCGTCCCCGGGGGTCTCCTACGAGCAGTACTTC,-,TRBV5-4,-,TRBJ2-7
CASSQPFGSSGTTQYF,TGTGCCAGTAGCCAACCTTTCGGCAGTTCGGGGACAACGCAGTATTTT,-,TRBV19,-,TRBJ2-3
CASSPIPGANQETQYF,TGTGCCAGCTCACCCATACCGGGAGCTAACCAAGAGACCCAGTACTTC,-,TRBV18,-,TRBJ2-5
CASSSTGMKPGELFF,TGTGCCAGCAGCTCTACAGGGATGAAACCCGGGGAGCTGTTTTTT,-,TRBV7-9,-,TRBJ2-2
CASRLQGWGEQFF,TGTGCCAGCAGATTACAGGGTTGGGGTGAGCAGTTCTTC,-,TRBV14,-,TRBJ2-1
CASSRTRESGELFF,TGTGCCAGCAGTCGAACTCGGGAGTCCGGGGAGCTGTTTTTT,-,TRBV6-6,-,TRBJ2-2
CASSLETGLSYNEQFF,TGTGCCAGCAGCTTAGAGACAGGCCTCTCCTACAATGAGCAGTTCTTC,-,TRBV11-2,-,TRBJ2-1
CAISITTSRAFDEQYF,TGTGCCATCAGTATAACGACTAGCCGCGCATTTGACGAGCAGTACTTC,-,TRBV10-3,TRBD2,TRBJ2-7
CASSQGLAGNEQFF,TGTGCCAGCAGCCAAGGGCTAGCGGGTAATGAGCAGTTCTTC,-,TRBV3-1/TRBV3-2,TRBD2,TRBJ2-1
CASSPSSSGSIYEQYF,TGTGCCAGCAGCCCGAGTTCTAGCGGGAGTATCTACGAGCAGTACTTC,-,TRBV3-1/TRBV3-2,TRBD2,TRBJ2-7
CASSPWTGRNTGELFF,TGTGCCAGCAGCCCCTGGACAGGTCGCAACACCGGGGAGCTGTTTTTT,-,TRBV7-3,TRBD1,TRBJ2-2
CASSLGGAHNEQFF,TGTGCCAGCAGCTTAGGGGGCGCACACAATGAGCAGTTCTTC,-,TRBV11-3,-,TRBJ2-1
CASSLRDRTYEQYF,TGTGCCAGCAGCTTACGGGACAGGACCTACGAGCAGTACTTC,-,TRBV7-9,TRBD1,TRBJ2-7
CASRPGHLNSPLHF,TGTGCCAGCAGACCGGGACATCTTAATTCACCCCTCCACTTT,-,TRBV5-4,-,TRBJ1-6
CASSPSGGTTNEKLFF,TGCGCCAGCAGCCCTAGTGGCGGGACCACTAATGAAAAACTGTTTTTT,-,TRBV5-1,-,TRBJ1-4
CASSPPGQGNQPQHF,TGTGCCAGCAGCCCCCCGGGACAGGGTAACCAGCCCCAGCATTTT,-,TRBV27,TRBD1,TRBJ1-5
CASSLSGGGNQPQHF,TGTGCCAGCAGCTTATCGGGAGGGGGCAATCAGCCCCAGCATTTT,-,TRBV28,-,TRBJ1-5
CASSQGSRNNEQFF,TGCGCCAGCAGCCAAGGATCCAGAAACAATGAGCAGTTCTTC,once,TRBV4-1,-,TRBJ2-1
CASSNRGTVYGYTF,TGTGCCAGCAGCAACCGCGGGACAGTATATGGCTACACCTTC,-,TRBV7-2,TRBD1,TRBJ1-2
CASSPWGGARNEQYF,TGTGCCAGCAGCCCCTGGGGAGGGGCGCGGAACGAGCAGTACTTC,-,TRBV5-6,TRBD2,TRBJ2-7
CASSINQQRRGNTIYF,TGTGCCAGCAGCATCAACCAACAGAGGAGGGGAAACACCATATATTTT,-,TRBV3-1/TRBV3-2,-,TRBJ1-3
CASSLGQGAHEQYF,TGCGCCAGCAGCCTGGGACAGGGGGCCCACGAGCAGTACTTC,-,TRBV5-1,TRBD1,TRBJ2-7
CASSLDRGGTGELFF,TGTGCCAGTAGTCTGGACAGGGGCGGAACCGGGGAGCTGTTTTTT,-,TRBV19,TRBD1,TRBJ2-2
CASILTGGGTEAFF,TGTGCCAGTATCCTAACAGGGGGCGGCACTGAAGCTTTCTTT,-,TRBV19,TRBD1,TRBJ1-1
CASTPGFNEKLFF,TGTGCCAGCACCCCGGGATTTAATGAAAAACTGTTTTTT,-,TRBV7-9,-,TRBJ1-4
CASSSVGKGEEKLFF,TGTGCCAGCAGTTCCGTGGGGAAGGGAGAGGAAAAACTGTTTTTT,-,TRBV28,-,TRBJ1-4
CASSRGTGGTGELFF,TGCGCCAGCAGCCGAGGGACAGGGGGGACCGGGGAGCTGTTTTTT,-,TRBV4-3,TRBD1,TRBJ2-2